The following is a T cell receptor (beta chain) sequence with its context. This clonotype showed up many times. This receptor's antigen is unknown. No base quality values were provided; no much bigger clone lies one nucleotide off. Receptor amplification or capture employed 5' RACE. Sequenced using a NextSeq 500. To correct for sequencing error and PCR bias, the TCR library protocol tagged individual cDNA molecules with unique molecular identifiers. TCR alpha and beta chains were both sequenced, and the abundances of alpha and beta sequences in each sample were closely correlated with each other. In the paper's pipeline: Decombinator V4 was used to perform V gene, J gene and CDR3 annotation of TCR sequences. TCRs were defined as expanded if a significant change between any two time points was detected under a Poisson model with p below 0.0001. TCR abundances were normalised to the total number of TCRs sequenced per sample and were expressed as counts per million. TRAV1-2 paired with TRAJ12, TRAJ20 or TRAJ33 defined MAIT TCRs, while TRAV10 paired with TRAJ18 defined iNKT TCRs. VDJdb, accessed on 1 November 2021, was searched for TCRs annotated for CMV, EBV and SARS-CoV-2, and TCRs annotated for more than one antigen were excluded. Starting from the raw public reads, TCRdb applied fastp trimming at Q25, assembled clones with MiXCR and retained in-frame beta chains. Under each unique CDR3 protein, matching rows form one entry showing the most common genes and DNA. The V and J calls here are based on TCRdb, not the publication. This sample holds around 46,000 distinct CDR3 sequences; around a tenth were observed only once. Of the sample, around a fifth is held by the ten largest clones.

Taken from cysteine to phenylalanine, the CDR3 has 13 residues. The kept DNA is CDR3 alone, 39 bases in frame from the first base. The germline V and J ends show losses of 8 bases and 3 bases respectively, and no gene match explains 3 bases of the junction. The CDR1 and CDR2 encoded by the germline V gene (reference sequence) are LNHDA and SQIVND. The data derive from a study of early T cells in non-severe SARS-CoV-2 infection (dated by TCRdb to the early 2020s). In terms of the full investigation: Because TCR sequencing relied on bulk RNA taken from unsorted whole blood, pairing of alpha and beta chains was not possible.

Set within a cohort of healthcare workers in London, UK, this nested case-control study involved weekly PCR testing of nasopharyngeal swabs along with blood sampling. Healthcare workers were enrolled in the week of the UK lockdown, from 23 to 31 March 2020, and were followed every week for up to roughly 16 weeks. Study-level results and caveats: Matching against VDJdb was skewed toward anti-spike CD8 responses, likely underestimated virus-specific expansions, and missed private and CD4 specificities.

This clonotype was sampled from an adult who was a healthcare worker with PCR-confirmed SARS-CoV-2 infection or an uninfected control (not recorded which). The source material was whole blood. The V and J genes are TRBV19 and TRBJ1-5; TRBD1 aligns with 8 central bases. The CDR3 corresponds to CASLGQDNQPQHF. The base sequence is TGTGCCAGTTTGGGACAGGACAATCAGCCCCAGCATTTT.